This T cell receptor (beta chain) stems from a study of blood T cells in healthy people across ages. Germline V gene lookup returns CDR1 MDHEN and CDR2 SYDVKM. After removal of 10 bases from V and 5 bases from J, the junction contained 9 bases not matched to a gene. The CDR3 is 14 residues long. Alongside a J-beta primer mix, a sample-barcoded 5' primer served in a second PCR lasting about 7 to 11 cycles. One entry per CDR3 protein results from TCRdb running MiXCR on the 5' RACE reads. The sample holds approximately 780,000 distinct CDR3 sequences, more than 25% seen once. In this sample, this clonotype turned up a few times. These sequences were also reported in another study, on T cells of mothers and their children.

The chain uses TRBV28 and TRBJ2-2, with TRBD1 matching 8 bases. Sequenced sample: blood. This clonotype originated in a boy between 10 and 17 years old in good health. CDR3 bases: TGTGCCACATTAGGGCAGGGGGCTACCGGGGAGCTGTTTTTT. Amino acid sequence: CATLGQGATGELFF.